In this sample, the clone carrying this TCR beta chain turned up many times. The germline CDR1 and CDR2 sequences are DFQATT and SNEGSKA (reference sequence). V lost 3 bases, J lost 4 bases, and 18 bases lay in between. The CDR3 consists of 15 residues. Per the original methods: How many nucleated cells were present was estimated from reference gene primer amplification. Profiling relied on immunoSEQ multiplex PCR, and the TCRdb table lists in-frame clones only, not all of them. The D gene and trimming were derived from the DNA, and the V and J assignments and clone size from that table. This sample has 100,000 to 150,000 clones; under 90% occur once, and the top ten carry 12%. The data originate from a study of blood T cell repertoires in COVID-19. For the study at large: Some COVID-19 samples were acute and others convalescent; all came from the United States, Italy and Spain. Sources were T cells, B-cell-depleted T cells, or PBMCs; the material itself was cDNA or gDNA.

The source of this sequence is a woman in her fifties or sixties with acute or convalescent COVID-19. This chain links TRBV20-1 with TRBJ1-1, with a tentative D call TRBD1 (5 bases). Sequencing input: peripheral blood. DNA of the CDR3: TGCAGTGCTAGTCATCCCCCCGGGGGGGGCACTGAAGCTTTCTTT. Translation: CSASHPPGGGTEAFF.